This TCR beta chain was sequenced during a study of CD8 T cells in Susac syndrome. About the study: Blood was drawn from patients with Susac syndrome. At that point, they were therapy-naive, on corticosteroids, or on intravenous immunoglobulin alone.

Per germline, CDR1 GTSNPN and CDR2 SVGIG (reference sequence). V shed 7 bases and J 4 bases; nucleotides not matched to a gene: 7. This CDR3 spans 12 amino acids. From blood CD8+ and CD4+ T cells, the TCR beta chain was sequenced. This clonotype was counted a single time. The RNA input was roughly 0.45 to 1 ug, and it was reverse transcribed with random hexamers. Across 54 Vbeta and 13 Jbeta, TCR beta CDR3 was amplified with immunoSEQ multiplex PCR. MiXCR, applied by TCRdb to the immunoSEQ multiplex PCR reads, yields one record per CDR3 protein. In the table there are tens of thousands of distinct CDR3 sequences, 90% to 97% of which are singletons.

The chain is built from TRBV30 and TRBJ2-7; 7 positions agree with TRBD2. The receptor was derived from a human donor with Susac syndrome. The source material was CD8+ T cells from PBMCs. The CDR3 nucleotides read TGTGCCTCAAGGGAGGGTTCGTACGAGCAGTACTTC. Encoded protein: CASREGSYEQYF.